This is a list of T cell receptor beta chains from one sample in a study of blood T cell repertoires in COVID-19. Produced via immunoSEQ multiplex PCR; TCRdb's table is partial and in-frame only. The table shows more than 200,000 clones, with around 86% occurring only once. Input material: PBMCs or T cells enriched from blood (not recorded which). The receptors stem from a man aged 25 to 40 in a cohort exposed to, infected with or recovered from COVID-19 (not recorded which). The CDR3 runs from the conserved cysteine through the conserved F or W. Each record gives: V gene, J gene, D gene, clone size, CDR3 DNA, CDR3 protein. A D gene is named only where the DNA matches it firmly. A row's size may be missing; if present it is once, few, many or a size class.

v_call: TRBV7-8
j_call: TRBJ1-3
d_call: NA
clone_size: NA
cdr3_nt: TGTGCCAGCAGTCAAGCCGGCTCTGGAAACACCATATATTTT
cdr3_aa: CASSQAGSGNTIYF

v_call: TRBV6-5
j_call: TRBJ1-2
d_call: NA
clone_size: NA
cdr3_nt: TGTGCCAGCAGACTAGGACAGAGCTATGGCTACACCTTC
cdr3_aa: CASRLGQSYGYTF

v_call: TRBV28
j_call: TRBJ1-5
d_call: TRBD1
clone_size: NA
cdr3_nt: TGTGCCAGCAGTTTTGGGACAGGGATGTCCAATCAGCCCCAGCATTTT
cdr3_aa: CASSFGTGMSNQPQHF

v_call: TRBV7-6
j_call: TRBJ2-7
d_call: TRBD1
clone_size: NA
cdr3_nt: TGTGCCAGCAGCCCGGTTAGACAGGGTGACGAGCAGTACTTC
cdr3_aa: CASSPVRQGDEQYF

v_call: TRBV12-5
j_call: TRBJ2-1
d_call: NA
clone_size: NA
cdr3_nt: TGTGCTAGTGGAAGGGCAGGGGCTGGCAATGAGCAGTTCTTC
cdr3_aa: CASGRAGAGNEQFF

v_call: TRBV19
j_call: TRBJ2-2
d_call: TRBD2
clone_size: few
cdr3_nt: TGTGCCAGTAGTATTCTAGCGGGAGACACCGGGGAGCTGTTTTTT
cdr3_aa: CASSILAGDTGELFF

v_call: TRBV7-2
j_call: TRBJ2-7
d_call: TRBD2
clone_size: few
cdr3_nt: TGTGCCAGCAGCTCTAGCGGGAGCTCCTACGAGCAGTACTTC
cdr3_aa: CASSSSGSSYEQYF

v_call: TRBV9
j_call: TRBJ1-1
d_call: NA
clone_size: few
cdr3_nt: TGTGCCAGCAGCCCTCTTGGCGGGTTGAACACTGAAGCTTTCTTT
cdr3_aa: CASSPLGGLNTEAFF

v_call: TRBV13
j_call: TRBJ2-7
d_call: TRBD2
clone_size: NA
cdr3_nt: TGTGCCAGCAGCTTAAGGACTAGCGGGAGTCGCTACGAGCAGTACTTC
cdr3_aa: CASSLRTSGSRYEQYF

v_call: TRBV19
j_call: TRBJ2-1
d_call: NA
clone_size: NA
cdr3_nt: TGTGCCAGTAGTATAGCGGGAGAGGCCAATGAGCAGTTCTTC
cdr3_aa: CASSIAGEANEQFF

v_call: TRBV7-3
j_call: TRBJ1-6
d_call: NA
clone_size: NA
cdr3_nt: TGTGCCAGCAGCTTATTGGCAACCGGCCAGGGTAATTCACCCCTCCACTTT
cdr3_aa: CASSLLATGQGNSPLHF

v_call: TRBV18
j_call: TRBJ1-1
d_call: NA
clone_size: NA
cdr3_nt: TGTGCCAGCTCACCATCAGGCCAGCAGAACACTGAAGCTTTCTTT
cdr3_aa: CASSPSGQQNTEAFF

v_call: TRBV19
j_call: TRBJ2-7
d_call: TRBD2
clone_size: NA
cdr3_nt: TGTGCCAGTAGTCCTTATCAGCGGGAGGGCTCCTACGAGCAGTACTTC
cdr3_aa: CASSPYQREGSYEQYF

v_call: TRBV4-1
j_call: TRBJ2-1
d_call: NA
clone_size: NA
cdr3_nt: TGCGCCAGCAGCCAAGGAGGGCCTTCGATCAATGAGCAGTTCTTC
cdr3_aa: CASSQGGPSINEQFF

v_call: TRBV15
j_call: TRBJ1-2
d_call: TRBD1
clone_size: NA
cdr3_nt: TGTGCCACCAGCAGAGATCCGGGACAGGGGGCGCCTCACTATGGCTACACCTTC
cdr3_aa: CATSRDPGQGAPHYGYTF